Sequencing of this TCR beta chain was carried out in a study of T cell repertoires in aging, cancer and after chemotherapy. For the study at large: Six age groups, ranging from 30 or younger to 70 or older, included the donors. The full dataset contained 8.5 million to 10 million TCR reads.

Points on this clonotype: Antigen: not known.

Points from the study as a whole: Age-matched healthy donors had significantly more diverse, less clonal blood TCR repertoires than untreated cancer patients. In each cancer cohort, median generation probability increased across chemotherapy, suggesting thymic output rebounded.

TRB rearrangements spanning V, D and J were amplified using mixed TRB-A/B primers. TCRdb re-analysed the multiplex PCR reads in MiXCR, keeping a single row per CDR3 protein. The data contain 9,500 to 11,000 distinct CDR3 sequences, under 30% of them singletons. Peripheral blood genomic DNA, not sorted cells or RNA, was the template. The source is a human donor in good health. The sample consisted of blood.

The CDR3 sequence: CASSLGRDSPLHF. The DNA for the CDR3 is TGCGCCAGCAGCTTAGGACGCGACTCACCCCTCCACTTT. The J gene is TRBJ1-6, the V gene TRBV5-1; D uncertain. V lost 2 bases and J 10 bases, leaving 10 bases between the germline ends. The CDR3 runs to 13 residues. Germline lookup yields CDR1 SGHRS and CDR2 YFSETQ.